A selection of T cell receptor beta chains follows, all from one sample in a study of shared clonotypes between healthy human individuals. Some clones are missing from TCRdb's copy, which holds only in-frame ones; the method was immunoSEQ multiplex PCR. The sample yields roughly 2,500,000 clones, 93% seen once. The sequencing input was naive CD4+ T cells from PBMCs. The receptors derive from a man aged 18 to 29 in good health. Some clones in this sample may be carry-over from other donors' samples. Each CDR3 is given with its conserved first and last residue. The D gene is left open where the match is weak. Clone size is stated in some rows and not others, as once, few, many or a class when expanded.

abundance | j_gene | v_gene | d_gene | CDR3aa | CDR3nt
- | TRBJ2-3 | TRBV28 | TRBD1 | CASSPGQDPDTQYF | TGTGCCAGCAGTCCCGGACAGGACCCAGATACGCAGTATTTT
once | TRBJ2-7 | TRBV13 | - | CASSPQTQGQPYEQYF | TGTGCCAGCAGCCCCCAAACCCAGGGACAACCCTACGAGCAGTACTTC
- | TRBJ1-2 | TRBV9 | TRBD1 | CASSGMDRVGGYTF | TGTGCCAGCAGCGGGATGGACAGGGTGGGCGGCTACACCTTC
- | TRBJ1-1 | TRBV5-1 | - | CASSLGAGGLAEAFF | TGCGCCAGCAGCTTGGGGGCCGGGGGGCTGGCTGAAGCTTTCTTT
- | TRBJ2-7 | TRBV5-1 | - | CASSLALRGNSYEQYF | TGCGCCAGCAGCTTGGCCCTTAGGGGAAACTCCTACGAGCAGTACTTC
- | TRBJ2-1 | TRBV28 | - | CASSSGTIIYNEQFF | TGTGCCAGCAGTTCCGGGACCATAATTTACAATGAGCAGTTCTTC
- | TRBJ1-5 | TRBV21-1 | - | CARPHRRFQDQPQHF | TGTGCCAGGCCCCATAGGCGGTTTCAAGATCAGCCCCAGCATTTT
- | TRBJ2-2 | TRBV19 | - | CATRVPWGELFF | TGTGCCACGCGGGTCCCATGGGGGGAGCTGTTTTTT
- | TRBJ2-5 | TRBV10-3 | - | CAISESGVSWPQETQYF | TGTGCCATCAGTGAGTCGGGCGTTAGTTGGCCCCAAGAGACCCAGTACTTC
- | TRBJ1-1 | TRBV2 | - | CASRTQVNTEAFF | TGTGCCAGCAGAACCCAAGTGAACACTGAAGCTTTCTTT
- | TRBJ1-4 | TRBV27 | - | CASSGPNEKLFF | TGTGCCAGCAGCGGACCTAATGAAAAACTGTTTTTT
- | TRBJ2-3 | TRBV5-1 | - | CASSLGAAYTDTQYF | TGCGCCAGCAGCTTAGGGGCCGCCTACACAGATACGCAGTATTTT
- | TRBJ2-2 | TRBV18 | - | CASSGDGELFF | TGTGCCAGCTCAGGCGACGGGGAGCTGTTTTTT
- | TRBJ2-7 | TRBV6-1 | - | CASKIRTGHTYEQYF | TGTGCCAGCAAGATAAGAACGGGTCACACCTACGAGCAGTACTTC
- | TRBJ2-1 | TRBV10-3 | - | CAISAPSGTYNEQFF | TGTGCCATCAGTGCGCCCAGCGGTACCTACAATGAGCAGTTCTTC
- | TRBJ2-3 | TRBV7-3 | - | CASSPHPGTADTQYF | TGTGCCAGCAGCCCCCACCCCGGTACGGCGGATACGCAGTATTTT
- | TRBJ2-1 | TRBV9 | TRBD2 | CASSVRAGGGEQFF | TGTGCCAGCAGCGTCCGAGCGGGGGGTGGTGAGCAGTTCTTC
- | TRBJ2-7 | TRBV5-1 | - | CASMYDTTYEQYF | TGCGCCAGCATGTACGATACGACCTACGAGCAGTACTTC
- | TRBJ1-4 | TRBV2 | - | CASSDNRRGEKLFF | TGTGCCAGCAGTGATAACAGGCGAGGGGAAAAACTGTTTTTT
- | TRBJ1-2 | TRBV15 | - | CATSRDPEDGYTF | TGTGCCACCAGCAGAGATCCGGAAGACGGCTACACCTTC
once | TRBJ1-3 | TRBV10-3 | - | CAITDGFSGNTIYF | TGTGCCATCACAGACGGGTTCTCTGGAAACACCATATATTTT
- | TRBJ2-1 | TRBV7-2 | - | CASSLRGTEYNEQFF | TGTGCCAGCAGCTTGCGCGGGACCGAATACAATGAGCAGTTCTTC
- | TRBJ2-1 | TRBV11-2 | TRBD2 | CASSLAGLAYNEQFF | TGTGCCAGCAGCTTGGCTGGACTAGCTTACAATGAGCAGTTCTTC
- | TRBJ2-5 | TRBV4-1 | TRBD1 | CASSRTGWLQETQYF | TGCGCCAGCAGCCGGACAGGGTGGCTCCAAGAGACCCAGTACTTC
- | TRBJ1-4 | TRBV5-1 | TRBD1 | CASSSATGINEKLFF | TGCGCCAGCAGCTCGGCGACAGGGATTAATGAAAAACTGTTTTTT
- | TRBJ2-1 | TRBV9 | TRBD2 | CASSSRTSGNNEQFF | TGTGCCAGCAGCTCCCGGACTAGCGGAAACAATGAGCAGTTCTTC